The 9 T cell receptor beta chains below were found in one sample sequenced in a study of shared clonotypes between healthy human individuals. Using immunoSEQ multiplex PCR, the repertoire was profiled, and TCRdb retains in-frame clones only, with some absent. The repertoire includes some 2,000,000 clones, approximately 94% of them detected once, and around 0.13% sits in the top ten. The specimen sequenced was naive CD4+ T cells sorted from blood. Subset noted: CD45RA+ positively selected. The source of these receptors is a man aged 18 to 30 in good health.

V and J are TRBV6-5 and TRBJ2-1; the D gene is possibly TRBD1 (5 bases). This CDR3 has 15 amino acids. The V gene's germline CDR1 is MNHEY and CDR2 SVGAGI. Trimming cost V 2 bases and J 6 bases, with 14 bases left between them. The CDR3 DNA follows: TGTGCCAGCAGTTACCTCGGACAAGTTGGCAATGAGCAGTTCTTC. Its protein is CASSYLGQVGNEQFF.

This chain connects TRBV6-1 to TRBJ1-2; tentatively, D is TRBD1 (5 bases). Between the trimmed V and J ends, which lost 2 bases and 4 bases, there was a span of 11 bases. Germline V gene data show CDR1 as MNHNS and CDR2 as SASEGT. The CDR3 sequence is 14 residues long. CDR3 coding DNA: TGTGCCAGCAGTGAAAATAGGGGATTCTATGGCTACACCTTC. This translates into CASSENRGFYGYTF.

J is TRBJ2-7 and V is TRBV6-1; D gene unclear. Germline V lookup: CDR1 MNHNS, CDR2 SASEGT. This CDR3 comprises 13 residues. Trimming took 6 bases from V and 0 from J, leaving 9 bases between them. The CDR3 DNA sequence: TGTGCCAGCAGCCCAGTGAGCTCCTACGAGCAGTACTTC. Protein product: CASSPVSSYEQYF.

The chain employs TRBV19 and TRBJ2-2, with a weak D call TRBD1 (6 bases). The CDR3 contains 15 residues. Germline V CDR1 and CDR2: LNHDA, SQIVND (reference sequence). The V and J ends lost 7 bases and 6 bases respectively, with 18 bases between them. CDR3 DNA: TGTGCCAGTACTTTTCCCGACAGGACCGCCGGGGAGCTGTTTTTT. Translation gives CASTFPDRTAGELFF.

The CDR3, as DNA: TGTGCCAGCAGTTATCGGACGTCGAACACCGGGGAGCTGTTTTTT. Its translation is CASSYRTSNTGELFF. The chain uses TRBV6-6 and TRBJ2-2; the D is unclear. Germline values: CDR1 MNHNY, CDR2 SVGAGI (reference sequence). The CDR3 runs to 15 residues. Deletions cut 3 bases from V and 0 bases from J, with 8 bases between.

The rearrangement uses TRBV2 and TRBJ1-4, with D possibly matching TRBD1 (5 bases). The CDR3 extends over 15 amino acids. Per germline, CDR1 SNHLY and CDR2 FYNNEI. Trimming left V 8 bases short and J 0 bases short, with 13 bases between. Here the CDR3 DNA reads TGTGCCAGCCGAGTCCGGGACGCAACTAATGAAAAACTGTTTTTT. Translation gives CASRVRDATNEKLFF.

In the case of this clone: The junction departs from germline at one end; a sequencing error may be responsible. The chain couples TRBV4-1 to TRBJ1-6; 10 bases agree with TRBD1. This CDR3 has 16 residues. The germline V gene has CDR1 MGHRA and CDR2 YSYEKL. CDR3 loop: CASSKETGGIGSPLHF. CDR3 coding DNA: TGCGCCAGCAGCAAAGAGACAGGGGGCATTGGGTCACCCCTCCACTTT.

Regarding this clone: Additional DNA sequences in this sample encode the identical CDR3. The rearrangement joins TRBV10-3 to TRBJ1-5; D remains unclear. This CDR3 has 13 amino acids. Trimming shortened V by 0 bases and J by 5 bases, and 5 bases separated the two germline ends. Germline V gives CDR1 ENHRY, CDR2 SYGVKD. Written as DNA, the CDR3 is TGTGCCATCAGTGAGTCACGCGATCAGCCCCAGCATTTT. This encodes CAISESRDQPQHF.

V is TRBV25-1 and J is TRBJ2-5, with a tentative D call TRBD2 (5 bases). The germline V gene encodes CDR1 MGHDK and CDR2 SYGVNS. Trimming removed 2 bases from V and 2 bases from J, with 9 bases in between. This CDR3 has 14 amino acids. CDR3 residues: CASSETRDQETQYF. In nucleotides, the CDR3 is TGTGCCAGCAGTGAAACTAGAGATCAAGAGACCCAGTACTTC.